This T cell receptor (beta chain) was obtained from a study of cytomegalovirus exposure and HLA in healthy donors (TCRdb year 2017). Regarding the research as a whole: An earlier analysis of about 530 of the donors reported 276 Gb of sequence data and 117 million unique TCR beta sequences obtained from around 170 million T cells. About 300 gigabases of sequencing data and around 85 million unique TCR sequences made up an early release that covered under 750 HLA-typed donors. Of the roughly 400 genotyped donors, around 81% fell in the genetic ancestry cluster associated with self-reported Caucasian donors. The study was designed to test whether signatures of past pathogen exposure could be identified by cataloging public T cell receptors. The study used immunosequencing to profile the T cell repertoires of more than 650 subjects and linked those repertoires to cytomegalovirus serostatus. Besides the first cohort of roughly 700 subjects, a separate validation cohort made up of 95 to 150 different subjects was used. High-throughput TCR immunosequencing, statistical association of individual TCRs with disease status, and machine learning were combined to predict cytomegalovirus infection status. A later analysis re-analyzed previously published TCR beta repertoires from roughly 690 donors and added high-resolution HLA genotyping to study TCR occurrence patterns. The later analysis used no new phenotypic data to find candidate immune exposures, relying instead on TCR beta sequences and their occurrence across donors. In an earlier analysis of over 550 of the donors, high-throughput TCR beta sequencing was used to judge whether each TCR beta V gene segment behaved as functional or pseudogenic. Donor age, sex, ethnicity and CMV serostatus were compiled together with the repertoire data. A later genetic analysis took genome-wide SNP genotypes for about 55% of the 666 donors and used that subset as a discovery cohort. All discovery cohort repertoires had been generated using a single sequencing platform. HLA typing included class I and class II loci at four-digit resolution. The number of donors typed differed by locus, with about 620-630 for A, B, C, DRB1 and DQB1, more than 500 for DQA1, 600 to 610 for DPA1, and approximately 470 for DPB1. Five DR-DQ haplotypes were treated as single units for association and clustering because of strong linkage in the cohort. On average, 235,054 unique TCR beta nucleotide sequences were sequenced per donor among about 400 genotyped donors of the cohort, with around 19% of those sequences being non-productive. Overall study outcomes, separate from this receptor: A later analysis associated 15,000 to 20,000 TCR beta sequences with specific HLA alleles at a false discovery rate of 0.05. Linkage disequilibrium might explain the correlated functional status among segregating V segments, but an unknown experimental factor could not be ruled out. In this cohort, only TCR beta chains were sequenced, and detectable features were limited by the absence of alpha or paired-chain data. In a later analysis, HLA-associated TCR beta chains showed more clonal expansion and lower generation probabilities than non-associated chains that were equally common. Three of the identified cytomegalovirus-associated TCR beta chains were confirmed in vitro to be specific for cytomegalovirus antigens. According to a later analysis, most CMV-associated TCR beta chains appeared to be HLA-restricted, and the HLA associations seemed to be driven largely by CMV exposure. A further reported finding was that TCR beta sequences accurately predicted the HLA-A and HLA-B alleles for most subjects in the first cohort. The authors suggested that the approach could potentially be generalized to other disease states and immunological phenotypes. A cluster of highly shared sequence variants was judged likely to be a technical artifact of the sequencing pipeline. Immune exposure information for the cohort was limited to CMV serostatus. In both the original and validation cohorts, the classifier was reported to diagnose cytomegalovirus status with high specificity and sensitivity. When HLA alleles, especially DR and DQ, strongly co-occurred, attributing TCR associations to individual alleles was difficult. A later analysis found that TCR association rates varied across HLA loci, with DRB1 alleles showing the most associated TCRs and HLA-C alleles the fewest. In the study, about 150 TCR beta chains were listed as associated with cytomegalovirus. A later genetic analysis associated a missense DCLRE1C variant with V-gene and J-gene trimming of TCR beta chains, and an independent cohort replicated the association. The presence/absence analyses assumed that sequencing depth was roughly uniform across donors, and that assumption may not be true. A later genetic analysis reported fewer N-insertions in productive TCRs among donors in an Asian-associated ancestry cluster than the roughly 700-donor mean. In a later analysis, several top co-occurrence clusters were reported to appear linked to parvovirus B19, influenza, CMV and Epstein-Barr virus. Because counts were too low, some 16 rarely observed V segments, including chromosome 9 orphons, were excluded from the earlier analysis of around 590 of the donors. The 87-base-pair reads could not distinguish some IMGT-functional V segments, including TRBV6-2 and TRBV6-3, so those segments were excluded. HLA typing was unavailable for some donors at each locus, so association tests used only the typed subset. Broadly in line with IMGT annotations, most TCR beta V segments showed up in productive rearrangements about 87% or about 30% of the time in an earlier analysis of several hundred of the donors. Across donors, most TCR sequences were observed very rarely, whereas some public TCRs were present in many individuals.

The cohort was made up of around 720 healthy bone marrow donors. At the time of sampling, every cohort member was nominally healthy, though immune exposures that went unrecorded were likely present. The donor tested CMV seronegative, placing the donor among the 350 or so seronegative members of the cohort. A peripheral blood sample was provided by each donor, and peripheral blood mononuclear cells were used for TCR beta sequencing. Genomic DNA was extracted from the blood cell samples with the Qiagen DNeasy Blood Extraction Kit. Note on this clone: Its antigen has not been determined. No much larger clonotype is one base removed from it; base qualities were not supplied.

The library was obtained by the immunoSEQ multiplex PCR assay. The multiplex PCR relied on a mix of 60 forward primers for TCR Vbeta segments and 13 reverse primers for TCR Jbeta segments. A multiplex PCR assay on genomic DNA amplified the CDR3 region of rearranged TCR beta genes. On the Illumina HiSeq System, the amplified TCR beta libraries were sequenced as 87-base-pair reads. Regarding the original processing steps: Across the roughly 640 repertoires, a later analysis counted around 80 million unique TCR beta chains, approximately 12 million of which were shared by at least two donors. To remove PCR and sequencing errors, raw reads were error-corrected and collapsed into unique sequences using a nearest-neighbor algorithm that merged closely related sequences. Alignment of CDR3 sequences to IMGT reference sequences was used to assign V, D and J gene segments. For a sequence to be retained, a match of at least six nucleotides was required to both a V gene segment and a J gene segment. A rearrangement was called productive if the CDR3 had no stop codons and remained in frame with V and J, and every other rearrangement was called non-productive. Following IMGT convention, CDR3 was defined as the stretch from the second conserved V-encoded cysteine up to the conserved J-encoded phenylalanine. Sequences without an unambiguous match to a single V gene segment were excluded from the earlier analysis of approximately 560 of the donors. In an earlier analysis of a few hundred of the donors, V segments were called functional above 56.7% productive rearrangements and were called segregating when the between-donor standard deviation exceeded 5%. A statistical classification framework was built for diagnosing cytomegalovirus status from the catalog of TCR beta chain sequences. In a later analysis, TCR nucleotide sequences were compared against IMGT/GENE-DB human TR gene sequences so that V and J genes could be assigned. A later analysis assigned CDR3 sequences and most-parsimonious VDJ recombination scenarios with the TCRdist pipeline. In a later analysis, every TCR beta chain was defined by the combination of its CDR3 amino acid sequence and its V-gene family, and reads without a unique V-gene family were dropped. As a way to deal with suspected cross-contamination and a sequencing artifact, a later analysis dropped roughly 600 nucleotide sequences that were highly shared and had low generation probability. In a later analysis, a clonal expansion index was calculated for each public chain from normalized within-repertoire ranks of inferred template counts. In a later analysis, generation probabilities were computed using a VDJ recombination model fitted to out-of-frame rearrangements, and the results were checked against IGoR. In a later analysis, TCR-TCR, TCR-HLA and TCR-CMV co-occurrence was scored with hypergeometric tests, and a repertoire-size bias correction was applied to TCR pairs. To estimate false discovery rates, a later analysis permuted the HLA or CMV assignments 20 times. In a later analysis, co-occurring TCRs were grouped using DBSCAN, with TCRdist sequence similarity added in when clustering inside HLA-allele-positive subsets. Repertoires with fewer than 30,000 or more than 120,000 public chains, plus five repertoires with anomalous nucleotide sharing, were excluded from co-occurrence clustering. TCRdb provides this immuneACCESS table in a form limited to in-frame rearrangements. Some clones are lacking; in checked studies, under half of them reflect an unresolved V gene, and why the rest are absent is not known. That table is the source of V, J and clone size, and D and trimming were worked out from the DNA. This sample gives roughly 160,000 clones in total; roughly 83% of them show up just once. About 1% of the sample is held by the ten biggest clonotypes.

Inclusive of the bounding cysteine and phenylalanine, the CDR3 is 15 residues long. Just CDR3 DNA is preserved here, 45 bases in frame from base 1. For CDR1 and CDR2, the germline V gene lists LGHNA and YNFKEQ. V is cut by 1 base and J by 0 bases, and the space between the germline ends is 9 bases. The rearrangement combines TRBV4-2 with TRBJ1-2; 5 matching bases give a weak D call of TRBD1. This clonotype originated in a man between 25 and 39 years old in good health and CMV-seronegative. Sequencing input: PBMCs. CDR3 protein: CASSQGGAANYGYTF. The DNA sequence is as follows: TGTGCCAGCAGCCAAGGGGGCGCGGCTAACTATGGCTACACCTTC.